These 7 T cell receptor beta chains originate from one sample sequenced in a study of T cell responses to AZD1222 COVID-19 vaccine. Assay: immunoSEQ multiplex PCR; the TCRdb copy retains only in-frame clones and omits some. Among under 150,000 clones, 88% were seen once, and the ten largest hold 6.5%. The specimen was peripheral blood, collected 28 days after the second AZD1222 dose. The receptors come from an adult who received the AZD1222 COVID-19 vaccine.

The chain is built from TRBV12-3 or TRBV12-4 and TRBJ1-4; 8 bases match TRBD1. V was clipped by 9 bases and J by 6 bases; unmatched bases: 6. CDR3 length equals 13 residues. CDR3 sequence reads: CASAGGADEKLFF. CDR3 nucleotide sequence: TGTGCCAGTGCAGGGGGCGCGGATGAAAAACTGTTTTTT.

This chain connects TRBV5-4 to TRBJ2-7, with 7 bases identical to TRBD2. V lost 4 bases, J lost 2 bases, and 6 bases stayed unmatched. Per germline, CDR1 SGHNT and CDR2 YYREEE (reference sequence). The CDR3 is made up of 14 amino acids. CDR3 DNA: TGTGCCAGCAGCGGCGGGGGTCCGACCTACGAGCAGTACTTC. Its translation is CASSGGGPTYEQYF.

The chain joins TRBV2 to TRBJ2-5, with 10 bases lining up with TRBD2. The V and J ends lost 1 base and 4 bases, in that order; junction bases with no gene match: 12. This CDR3 contains 18 residues. The germline CDR1 and CDR2 sequences are SNHLY and FYNNEI. The CDR3 loop is CASSEVNWGTSAGETQYF. The CDR3 nucleotides are TGTGCCAGCAGTGAAGTAAATTGGGGGACTAGCGCGGGAGAGACCCAGTACTTC.

The V and J genes are TRBV11-3 and TRBJ1-1; 10 bases fit TRBD1. There are 15 residues in the CDR3. J gave up 5 bases and V 1 base, and 4 bases lay outside the gene matches. Germline assignment: CDR1 SGHNT and CDR2 YENEEA. This CDR3 is CASSLGGQGRTEAFF. The CDR3 region has the DNA TGTGCCAGCAGCTTAGGGGGACAGGGGCGGACTGAAGCTTTCTTT.

V and J are TRBV19 and TRBJ1-2; 10 bases line up with TRBD1. The CDR3 is 15 residues long. CDR1 and CDR2 (germline): LNHDA, SQIVND (reference sequence). V trimming: 10 bases; J trimming: 8 bases; junction bases outside the gene matches: 16. For the CDR3, the DNA is TGTGCCACAATGGAACCGGGACAGGGGATGAGGGGCTACACCTTC. Its translation is CATMEPGQGMRGYTF.

The chain recombines TRBV5-4 with TRBJ1-6; 8 positions agree with TRBD1. Per the germline V gene, CDR1 is SGHNT and CDR2 is YYREEE (reference sequence). Trimming removed 3 bases from V and 5 bases from J; junction bases left unmatched: 4. This CDR3 is 15 amino acids long. The CDR3 DNA sequence: TGTGCCAGCAGCTGGCTGGACAGGGATAATTCACCCCTCCACTTT. Amino acid sequence: CASSWLDRDNSPLHF. Full variable domain (outside the CDR3, taken from reference TRBV5-4 and TRBJ1-6): ETGVTQSPTHLIKTRGQQVTLRCSSQSGHNTVSWYQQALGQGPQFIFQYYREEENGRGNFPPRFSGLQFPNYSSELNVNALELDDSALYLCASSWLDRDNSPLHFGNGTRLTVT.

The chain carries TRBV5-5 and TRBJ2-7; D possibly corresponds to TRBD1 (7 bases). Trimming shortened V by 0 bases and J by 6 bases, and 19 bases separated the two germline ends. The CDR3 spans 16 residues. Germline CDR1 reads SGHKS; CDR2 reads YYEKEE (reference sequence). CDR3: CASSLAPPPQGGEQYF. The CDR3 coding sequence is TGTGCCAGCAGCTTGGCCCCCCCGCCGCAGGGGGGCGAGCAGTACTTC.